This T cell receptor (beta chain) was identified in a study of response to subunit inactivated influenza vaccine. Study conclusions and caveats: There was a suggestion from the authors that each seasonal influenza vaccination recruits few new T cells.

TCRdb used MiXCR to reprocess the RT-PCR reads, holding one entry per CDR3 protein. Seen here are roughly 700,000 distinct CDR3 sequences, approximately 14% observed once, and the top ten hold 6% to 8%. CDR1 is SGHRS and CDR2 is YFSETQ in the germline V gene. Between the trimmed V and J ends, which lost 0 bases and 5 bases, there was a span of 14 bases. The CDR3 is made up of 15 amino acids. Comments on this clonotype: Its antigen remains unidentified.

Sequences were derived from PBMCs from blood, sampled less than 15 days before vaccination. The chain joins TRBV5-1 to TRBJ1-2; D may be TRBD1 (5 bases). This sequence originates from a man aged 45-65 years who received an inactivated influenza vaccine. The CDR3 protein is CASSLGQLAEYGYTF. CDR3 sequence (DNA): TGCGCCAGCAGCTTGGGACAGCTGGCAGAATATGGCTACACCTTC.